The entry that follows covers one T cell receptor beta chain sequence. The antigen remains unidentified. This CDR3 contains 16 residues. Germline CDR1 reads MNHEY; CDR2 reads SMNVEV (reference sequence). Trimming removed 0 bases at V and 8 bases at J, with 16 bases between. The entry originates in a study of T cell repertoires in cytomegalovirus infection. Study overall: Well-studied HLA-B-restricted CMV epitopes were used in the study alongside recently identified HLA-C-restricted ones. Indicated by public TCR beta signatures were CMV infection and matching HLA type.

Study outcomes and limitations: Pooled public TCR beta family frequency picked out CMV carriers with the relevant HLA. HLA-C-restricted TCR beta clonotypes specific for CMV led the ex vivo response.

TCRdb re-analysed the reads in MiXCR, keeping a single row per CDR3 protein. The sample has about 500,000 distinct CDR3 sequences, about 33% seen once; the top ten hold 17%. The sequencing used cultured PBMCs, collected from culture after CMV antigen stimulation. This TCR was recovered from a human donor in good health (CMV status not recorded). Some clones in this sample may be carry-over from other donors' samples. V is TRBV27 and J is TRBJ1-4, with D possibly TRBD1 on 5 matching bases. The CDR3 protein is CASSLSSGGRREKLFF. The CDR3 bases are TGTGCCAGCAGTTTATCTTCGGGGGGACGAAGAGAAAAACTGTTTTTT.